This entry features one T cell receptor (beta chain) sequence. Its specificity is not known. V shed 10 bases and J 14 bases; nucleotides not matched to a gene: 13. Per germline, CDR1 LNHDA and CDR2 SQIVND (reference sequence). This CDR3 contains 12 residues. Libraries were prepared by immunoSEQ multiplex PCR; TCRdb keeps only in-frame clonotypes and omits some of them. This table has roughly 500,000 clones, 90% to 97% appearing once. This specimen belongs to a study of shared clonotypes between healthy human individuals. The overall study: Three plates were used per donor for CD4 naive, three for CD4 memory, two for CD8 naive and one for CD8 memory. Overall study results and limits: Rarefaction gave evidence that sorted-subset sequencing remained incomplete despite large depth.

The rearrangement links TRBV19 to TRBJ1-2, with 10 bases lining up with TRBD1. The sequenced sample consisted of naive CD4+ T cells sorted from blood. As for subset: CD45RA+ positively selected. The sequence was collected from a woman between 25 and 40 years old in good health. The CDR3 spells CATRDRGFSLTF. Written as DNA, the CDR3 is TGTGCCACACGGGACAGGGGCTTCAGTTTGACCTTC.